The 26 T cell receptor beta chains below come from one sample, sequenced in a study of Graves' ophthalmopathy and Graves' hyperthyroidism. Amplifying from RNA transcripts, the study obtained TCR beta CDR3 regions. An initial RT-PCR round employing HTBI primers preceded a second-round multiplex PCR. TCRdb reprocessed the multiplex PCR reads via MiXCR and lists one record per CDR3 protein. The sample contains around 1,200,000 distinct CDR3 sequences, roughly two fifths of which appear only once. Material for sequencing was peripheral blood or thyroid tissue (not recorded which). The receptors stem from an adult man with Graves' hyperthyroidism.

To note about this clonotype: A single base separates this from a much larger clone, so it may be a read error. The rearrangement links TRBV7-2 to TRBJ1-5; tentative D call: TRBD1 (6 bases). Per germline, CDR1 SGHTA and CDR2 FQGNSA. Trimming took 5 bases from V and 0 from J, leaving 8 bases between them. The CDR3 is made up of 14 amino acids. CDR3 nucleotides: TGTGCCAGCAGCAAGGGGGATAGCAATCAGCCCCAGCATTTT. Its translation is CASSKGDSNQPQHF.

Comment on this clonotype: The junction shows a germline mismatch at one end, possibly a read error. The rearrangement uses TRBV10-3 and TRBJ1-1; possible D gene TRBD1, 5 bases. There are 13 residues in the CDR3. The germline gives CDR1 ENHRY, CDR2 SYGVKD. The CDR3 coding sequence is TGTGCCATCTCCACCCGACAGAACACTGAAGCCTTCTTT. Translating it yields CAISTRQNTEAFF.

This clonotype appeared a few times. The chain uses TRBV30 and TRBJ1-6; the match to TRBD1 covers 12 bases. Per the germline V gene, CDR1 is GTSNPN and CDR2 is SVGIG (reference sequence). CDR3 length: 13 residues. The ends lost 8 bases at V and 9 bases at J; junction bases unmatched: 5. As DNA, the CDR3 is TGTGCCGGGTGGGACAGGGGGCTTTCACCCCTCCACTTT. The encoded protein is CAGWDRGLSPLHF.

The sample holds many counts of this clonotype. The V and J genes are TRBV24-1 and TRBJ1-2; D unresolved. The CDR3 loop spans 12 amino acids. V was pared by 4 bases and J by 4 bases, with 6 bases between. Per the germline V gene, CDR1 is KGHDR and CDR2 is SFDVKD. In nucleotides, the CDR3 is TGTGCCACCAGTGAGGGAATCTATGGCTACACCTTC. This sequence encodes CATSEGIYGYTF.

The rearrangement uses TRBV19 and TRBJ1-1; 10 bases are a match to TRBD1. V lost 4 bases to trimming and J lost 0 bases; unmatched junction nucleotides: 5. The CDR3 spans 16 residues. The germline gives CDR1 LNHDA, CDR2 SQIVND (reference sequence). The CDR3 loop is CASSKTGGHMNTEAFF. In nucleotides, the CDR3 is TGTGCCAGTAGTAAGACAGGGGGCCACATGAACACTGAAGCTTTCTTT.

This clonotype was seen only a few times. The chain employs TRBV15 and TRBJ1-1; D unresolved. This CDR3 has 15 amino acids. Trimming stripped 7 bases from V and 5 bases from J, with 20 bases between. Germline CDR1 is LNHNV and CDR2 is YYDKDF (reference sequence). The CDR3 nucleotides read TGTGCCACCACCATGCCGAGGGTCTCGGTGACTGAAGCTTTCTTT. It is translated as CATTMPRVSVTEAFF. The variable domain in full, with the rest retrieved from reference TRBV15 and TRBJ1-1, is DAMVIQNPRYQVTQFGKPVTLSCSQTLNHNVMYWYQQKSSQAPKLLFHYYDKDFNNEADTPDNFQSRRPNTSFCFLDIRSPGLGDTAMYLCATTMPRVSVTEAFFGQGTRLTVV.

The CDR3 coding sequence is TGTGCCAGCAGGAGGACAGGGGAGGAAAAACTGTTTTTT. This translates into CASRRTGEEKLFF. The chain joins TRBV6-5 to TRBJ1-4, with TRBD1 matching 9 bases. The CDR3 runs to 13 residues. Unmatched junction bases numbered 4, after V lost 6 bases and J lost 8 bases. In germline, CDR1 is MNHEY, CDR2 SVGAGI.

V gene TRBV11-2 combines with J gene TRBJ1-5; 10 bases fit TRBD1. The germline CDR1 and CDR2 sequences are SGHAT and FQNNGV. With 5 bases clipped from V and 5 bases from J, the junction kept 6 bases outside the gene matches. The CDR3 totals 15 residues. The CDR3 reads CASSQGQGHDQPQHF. The CDR3 DNA reads as TGTGCCAGCAGCCAGGGACAGGGGCATGATCAGCCCCAGCATTTT.

This clonotype was observed at least ten times. This chain uses TRBV7-2 with TRBJ2-5; D assignment may be TRBD1 or TRBD2 (6 bases each). The germline CDR1 and CDR2 sequences are SGHTA and FQGNSA. Deletions cut 5 bases from V and 2 bases from J, with 15 bases between. CDR3 size: 15 residues. The CDR3 sequence is CASSTQRGVQETQYF. CDR3 bases: TGTGCCAGCAGCACACAAAGGGGGGTGCAAGAGACCCAGTACTTC.

In its sample, this clonotype was seen many times. The V call is TRBV7-9, the J call TRBJ2-7; 9 bases line up with TRBD1. CDR1 and CDR2 (germline): SEHNR, FQNEAQ (reference sequence). Trimming removed 5 bases from V and 6 bases from J; junction bases left unmatched: 2. The CDR3 runs 12 residues. Written as DNA, the CDR3 is TGTGCCAGCAGCACGACAGGGGGCGAGCAGTACTTC. Protein: CASSTTGGEQYF.

This chain connects TRBV28 to TRBJ1-2; 8 bases are a match to TRBD1. CDR3 length equals 14 residues. The V and J ends lost 5 bases and 4 bases, in that order; junction bases with no gene match: 6. Germline values: CDR1 MDHEN, CDR2 SYDVKM. The CDR3 spells CASSTGQGPYGYTF. The CDR3, as DNA: TGTGCCAGCAGTACCGGACAGGGCCCCTATGGCTACACCTTC.

In its sample, this clonotype was seen many times. The chain has TRBV15 and TRBJ2-7, with D possibly being TRBD1 or TRBD2 (7 bases each). With 0 bases removed from V and 3 bases from J, the gap between germline ends came to 15 bases. Germline V gene lookup returns CDR1 LNHNV and CDR2 YYDKDF (reference sequence). The CDR3 has 16 residues. CDR3 region: CATSRDGLRGGYEQYF. The DNA for the CDR3 is TGTGCCACCAGCAGAGATGGCCTCAGGGGGGGCTACGAGCAGTACTTC.

On this clonotype: An end of the junction differs from the germline gene, which may be a read error. The V gene is TRBV10-3, the J gene TRBJ2-5; D possibly corresponds to TRBD1 (7 bases). This CDR3 spans 15 amino acids. Germline CDR1 reads ENHRY; CDR2 reads SYGVKD. The CDR3 here is CASSLSAGGRETQYF. Here the CDR3 DNA reads TGTGCCAGCAGTTTATCGGCAGGGGGGCGAGAGACCCAGTACTTC.

Note on this clonotype: This CDR3 fails to terminate in the conserved phenylalanine or tryptophan, so it likely reflects a read error. No DNA is shown, since the ends of the CDR3 on it are uncertain; the CDR3 is the one TCRdb lists. V and J are TRBV7-2 and TRBJ1-4. In germline, CDR1 is SGHTA, CDR2 FQGNSA. The CDR3 length equals 10 residues, ends included. CDR3 region: CASSLGGINY.

The chain combines TRBV2 with TRBJ2-5; 7 bases agree with TRBD1. The CDR3 runs 13 residues. CDR1 and CDR2 (germline): SNHLY, FYNNEI. V shed 4 bases and J 7 bases; nucleotides not matched to a gene: 6. The CDR3 sequence is CASSGQGGGTQYF. The DNA for the CDR3 is TGTGCCAGCAGTGGACAGGGTGGTGGGACCCAGTACTTC. The full variable domain, rest sourced from reference TRBV2 and TRBJ2-5, is EPEVTQTPSHQVTQMGQEVILRCVPISNHLYFYWYRQILGQKVEFLVSFYNNEISEKSEIFDDQFSVERPDGSNFTLKIRSTKLEDSAMYFCASSGQGGGTQYFGPGTRLLVL.

This clonotype was picked up one time. A much larger clone lies one base from this, so it may be a read error. V and J are TRBV7-3 and TRBJ2-7, with unresolved D. This CDR3 region has 13 residues. V was pared by 4 bases and J by 3 bases, with 10 bases between. Germline CDR1 and CDR2: SGHTA and FQGTGA. As DNA, the CDR3 is TGTGCCAGCAGCTACCGACCGGGCTACGAGCAGTACTTC. Amino acids: CASSYRPGYEQYF.

This rearrangement joins TRBV27 to TRBJ1-2, with TRBD1 matching 7 bases. CDR1 and CDR2 (germline): MNHEY, SMNVEV (reference sequence). The CDR3 consists of 14 residues. V lost 6 bases and J lost 4; bases outside the gene matches: 8. CDR3 protein: CASSYTGDFYGYTF. The CDR3 nucleotides are TGTGCCAGCAGCTACACAGGGGACTTCTATGGCTACACCTTC.

Remarks on this clonotype: A much larger clone differs by one base, so this may be a read error. This chain links TRBV29-1 with TRBJ2-7, with D perhaps TRBD2 (7 bases). Germline values: CDR1 SQVTM, CDR2 ANQGSEA. This CDR3 comprises 15 residues. CDR3 nucleotide sequence: TGCAGTGCTAGGGACATGGGCGGGAGCTCCTACGAGCAGTACTTC. Its protein product is CSARDMGGSSYEQYF.

This clonotype showed up many times. This sequence joins TRBV20-1 and TRBJ1-5; D gene uncertain. The V and J ends lost 0 bases and 0 bases respectively, with 9 bases between them. CDR1 and CDR2 from the germline V gene are DFQATT and SNEGSKA (reference sequence). This CDR3 has 15 residues. The CDR3 loop is CSARDTFPSNQPQHF. DNA of the CDR3: TGCAGTGCTAGAGATACGTTTCCTAGCAATCAGCCCCAGCATTTT.

CDR3 nucleotide sequence: TGCAGCGCCCACCTCCGGGACAGGGGCAGCCAAGAGACCCAGTACTTC. Encoded protein: CSAHLRDRGSQETQYF. The V gene is TRBV29-1, the J gene TRBJ2-5; 10 bases fit TRBD1. Per germline, CDR1 SQVTM and CDR2 ANQGSEA. The V gene end was trimmed by 7 bases and the J gene end by 1 base; junction bases not matched to a gene: 12. CDR3 length: 16 residues.

This clonotype was seen ten or more times. The chain links TRBV13 to TRBJ1-2; D unclear. V lost 7 bases and J lost 7, with 7 bases in between. Germline V gives CDR1 PRHDT, CDR2 FYEKMQ (reference sequence). The CDR3 runs to 10 residues. CDR3 nucleotide sequence: TGTGCCAGCACAGGACGTGGCTACACCTTC. It encodes CASTGRGYTF. The entire variable domain, with the rest obtained from reference TRBV13 and TRBJ1-2, is as follows: AAGVIQSPRHLIKEKRETATLKCYPIPRHDTVYWYQQGPGQDPQFLISFYEKMQSDKGSIPDRFSAQQFSDYHSELNMSSLELGDSALYFCASTGRGYTFGSGTRLTVV.

Concerning this clonotype: A much bigger clone sits one base away, suggesting this may be a read error. The chain uses TRBV11-2 and TRBJ2-2; 8 positions match TRBD1. The CDR3 is 15 residues long. With V trimmed by 4 bases and J by 7 bases, 8 bases remained unmatched. Germline V gene sequence: CDR1 SGHAT, CDR2 FQNNGV. CDR3 coding DNA: TGTGCCAGCAGCTCCGCAGGGGGACAGGTCGGGGAGCTGTTTTTT. This translates into CASSSAGGQVGELFF. Complete variable domain (other parts from reference TRBV11-2 and TRBJ2-2): EAGVAQSPRYKIIEKRQSVAFWCNPISGHATLYWYQQILGQGPKLLIQFQNNGVVDDSQLPKDRFSAERLKGVDSTLKIQPAKLEDSAVYLCASSSAGGQVGELFFGEGSRLTVL.

A remark on this clonotype: Being one base from a much bigger clone, this may be a read error. The genes are TRBV12-3 or TRBV12-4 and TRBJ1-2; 7 nucleotides line up with TRBD1. Losses at the gene ends were 5 bases for V and 7 bases for J; bases not matched to a gene: 7. The CDR3 runs 13 residues. The CDR3: CASSLRGLTGYTF. The CDR3 nucleotides read TGTGCCAGCAGTCTCAGGGGGTTAACTGGCTACACCTTC.

The rearrangement links TRBV2 to TRBJ1-5; no firm D call. Trimming left V 4 bases short and J 7 bases short, with 8 bases between. The CDR3 runs 12 residues. Germline assignment: CDR1 SNHLY and CDR2 FYNNEI. The CDR3 protein is CASSGKGQPQHF. For the CDR3, the DNA is TGTGCCAGCAGTGGGAAGGGACAGCCCCAGCATTTT.

This chain links TRBV29-1 with TRBJ2-2, with TRBD1 identical over 7 bases. V shed 4 bases, J shed 0 bases, and the junction held 2 bases outside the gene matches. The V gene's germline CDR1 is SQVTM and CDR2 ANQGSEA. The CDR3 contains 14 residues. CDR3 sequence reads: CSVAGGANTGELFF. The CDR3 DNA follows: TGCAGCGTTGCAGGGGGAGCGAACACCGGGGAGCTGTTTTTT.

This clonotype was seen repeatedly, ten times or more. This chain links TRBV4-1 with TRBJ1-5; D is unclear. Trimming took off 0 bases at V and 6 bases at J, with 12 bases between the two ends. Germline CDR1 is MGHRA and CDR2 is YSYEKL. CDR3 size: 15 residues. CDR3: CASSQESGGSQPQHF. Written as DNA, the CDR3 is TGCGCCAGCAGCCAAGAAAGTGGAGGGAGTCAGCCCCAGCATTTT.